Each of the 4 T cell receptor beta chains below was sequenced from the same sample in a study of regulatory T cells in long-lasting Graves disease. The TCR beta library used iRepertoire HTBI primers with Arm-PCR amplification of CDR3. MiXCR, applied by TCRdb to the multiplex PCR reads, yields one record per CDR3 protein. The sample lists fewer than 450,000 distinct CDR3 sequences, roughly a quarter seen once, with about 27% in the top ten. Time point in this sample: persistent/refractory GD, antithyroid drugs over 5 years with positive TRAb. Isolated PBMC RNA provided the starting material for the TCR library. The sample here was peripheral blood mononuclear cells (PBMCs), taken when the disease was refractory, from a patient treated with antithyroid drugs. These TCRs come from a female donor with Graves disease.

The V and J genes are TRBV29-1 and TRBJ1-1; D perhaps matches TRBD1 (5 bases). With 7 bases removed from V and 0 bases from J, the gap between germline ends came to 12 bases. This CDR3 spans 13 amino acids. The germline CDR1 and CDR2 sequences are SQVTM and ANQGSEA. As DNA, the CDR3 is TGCAGCGCAGACGTGGGGGTGAACACTGAAGCTTTCTTT. Translating gives CSADVGVNTEAFF.

The table lists this clonotype with many counts. The chain uses TRBV2 and TRBJ2-5; D uncertain. The V end lost 5 bases, the J end lost 5 bases, and 12 bases lay between the germline ends. The CDR3 loop spans 13 amino acids. Germline CDR1 and CDR2: SNHLY and FYNNEI. The CDR3 loop reads CASSIDTMETQYF. CDR3 in DNA: TGTGCCAGCAGTATCGACACCATGGAGACCCAGTACTTC. Full variable domain (remainder filled in from reference TRBV2 and TRBJ2-5): EPEVTQTPSHQVTQMGQEVILRCVPISNHLYFYWYRQILGQKVEFLVSFYNNEISEKSEIFDDQFSVERPDGSNFTLKIRSTKLEDSAMYFCASSIDTMETQYFGPGTRLLVL.

V gene TRBV7-2 combines with J gene TRBJ1-5, with D uncertain. Germline CDR1 and CDR2: SGHTA and FQGNSA. The CDR3 is 14 amino acids. V was clipped by 5 bases and J by 1 base, with 9 bases between them. CDR3 protein: CASSPYLSNQPQHF. The CDR3 bases are TGTGCCAGCAGCCCTTATTTAAGCAATCAGCCCCAGCATTTT.

The chain links TRBV5-1 to TRBJ1-1, with D unclear. V was cut by 2 bases and J by 1 base, with 15 bases left in between. Germline-derived CDR1 and CDR2 are SGHRS and YFSETQ. The CDR3 is 16 amino acids. The CDR3 DNA reads TGCGCCAGCAGCTTCCCTCCGGGAAACGGGAACACTGAAGCTTTCTTT. It specifies CASSFPPGNGNTEAFF.